This T cell receptor beta chain was sequenced for a study of blood T cell repertoires in COVID-19. Across the study: There were acute and convalescent COVID-19 samples, and they came from the United States, Italy and Spain. PBMCs, B-cell-depleted T cells, or T cells were the source of the cDNA or gDNA that made up the material.

Germline V gene sequence: CDR1 MNHEY, CDR2 SVGAGI. V dropped 6 bases and J dropped 9; count of bases not matched to a gene: 1. The CDR3 consists of 11 residues. Methods used by the authors: Quantification of nucleated cells was approximated via reference gene primer amplification. Produced via immunoSEQ multiplex PCR; TCRdb's table is partial and in-frame only. The DNA gave D and trimming, while V, J and clone size come from that table. The sample has approximately 210,000 clones, 65% to 90% seen once. Source material: peripheral blood. The TCR originated in a man aged 50 to 59 with COVID-19, enrolled during active disease. The chain couples TRBV6-5 to TRBJ2-1; 8 nucleotides align to TRBD2. CDR3 protein: CASRAGGEQFF. In DNA form, the CDR3 reads TGTGCCAGCAGGGCGGGAGGTGAGCAGTTCTTC.